This record concerns one T cell receptor (beta chain) sequence. Antigen: not known. Time point denoted: late sampling 161 to 241 days after vaccination in three convalescent patients. The source of the sample is a study of vaccination and CD4 T cells after COVID-19. In the study overall: Convalescents were six males and four females, two of them Hispanic. Three convalescent patients were sampled post-vaccination (at day 14 and at days 161 to 241). Samples taken post-COVID came a median around 3.5 months after diagnosis, ranging from 35 to 161. Study-level results: Median reactive clonotypes, those recognizing SARS-CoV-2, rose from 21 to 38, not significantly.

The CDR3 extends over 14 amino acids. CDR1 is MNHNS and CDR2 is SASEGT in the germline V gene. V was pared by 6 bases and J by 5 bases, with 16 bases between. TCRdb ran MiXCR on the PCR reads and lists one entry per CDR3 protein. The repertoire holds 30,000 or so distinct CDR3 sequences, with around 49% as singletons. The sequence was obtained from a human donor who had recovered from COVID-19. Sequenced here: CD4+ T cells from blood, sampled about 7 months after SARS-CoV-2 vaccination. The V and J genes are TRBV6-1 and TRBJ2-5, with a weak D call TRBD2 (5 bases). In DNA form, the CDR3 reads TGTGCCAGCAGACCCGACGGACTCCGGGAGACCCAGTACTTC. Translating it yields CASRPDGLRETQYF.